This T cell receptor beta chain was observed in a study of memory CD4+ T cells and cytomegalovirus serostatus. Across the study: Donors were healthy Belgian adults, under 10 CMV seropositive and 20 to 30 seronegative.

Only in-frame clones appear in the TCRdb table, and some are missing; sequencing was by immunoSEQ multiplex PCR. The sample includes 80,000 or so clones, roughly 78% of them seen just once. The sort gate was single viable CD3+CD4+CD8-CD45RO+ cells for memory CD4+ T cells. This CDR3 has 13 residues. Deletions cut 3 bases from V and 3 bases from J, with 10 bases between. CDR1 is SGHRS and CDR2 is YFSETQ in the germline V gene. Sequencing was performed on memory CD4+ T cells from blood. The V gene is TRBV5-1, the J gene TRBJ2-7; no reliable D call. The TCR was taken from an adult in good health and CMV-seropositive. The CDR3 spells CASSSTDSYEQYV. Written as DNA, the CDR3 is TGCGCCAGCAGCTCGACGGATAGCTACGAGCAGTACGTC.